The 26 T cell receptor beta chains below were found in one sample sequenced in a study of blood T cell repertoires in COVID-19. The assay was immunoSEQ multiplex PCR, and TCRdb's table has in-frame clones only and misses some. Of around 200,000 clones in the sample, more than 75% were seen once. Sequenced sample: peripheral blood. These receptors were obtained from a woman aged 80 or older with acute or convalescent COVID-19.

This chain uses TRBV5-1 with TRBJ1-2, with no clear D. V lost 0 bases and J 6 bases, leaving 30 bases between the germline ends. CDR3 length: 20 residues. Per germline, CDR1 SGHRS and CDR2 YFSETQ. Here the CDR3 reads CASSLAAIYMGASRGNGYTF. CDR3 nucleotide sequence: TGCGCCAGCAGCTTGGCCGCAATCTACATGGGCGCCTCCCGGGGAAATGGCTACACCTTC.

The table lists this clone with a few counts. The chain recombines TRBV9 with TRBJ2-2; D gene uncertain. The CDR3 runs 13 residues. Germline loops: CDR1 SGDLS, CDR2 YYNGEE. Trimming took 8 bases from V and 4 from J, leaving 12 bases between them. In nucleotides, the CDR3 is TGTGCCAGTAAAAAGGCGGCCACCGGGGAGCTGTTTTTT. Translation: CASKKAATGELFF.

Turning to this clone: Distinct nucleotide sequences in the sample also encode this CDR3. The chain is built from TRBV7-9 and TRBJ1-1; possible D gene TRBD1, 5 bases. Trimming shortened V by 4 bases and J by 1 base, and 10 bases separated the two germline ends. This CDR3 has 14 amino acids. The germline V gene encodes CDR1 SEHNR and CDR2 FQNEAQ (reference sequence). The CDR3 DNA follows: TGTGCCAGCAGCTCCGCGGGGGGGAACACTGAAGCTTTCTTT. It translates to CASSSAGGNTEAFF.

The rearrangement links TRBV5-3 to TRBJ2-1; a weak D match, TRBD2 (5 bases). TRBV5-3 is designated an ORF whose function remains uncertain. V was pared by 0 bases and J by 7 bases, with 14 bases between. This CDR3 is built from 15 residues. The CDR3 loop reads CARSLAGGFGNEQFF. CDR3 DNA sequence: TGTGCCAGAAGCTTGGCCGGAGGTTTCGGTAATGAGCAGTTCTTC.

The V gene is TRBV7-2, the J gene TRBJ2-5; 15 bases line up with TRBD2. Germline CDR1 reads SGHTA; CDR2 reads FQGNSA. The CDR3 covers 18 residues. V dropped 4 bases and J dropped 1; count of bases not matched to a gene: 7. The DNA for the CDR3 is TGTGCCAGCAGCTACGGACTAGCGGGAGGGTCAGGCCAAGAGACCCAGTACTTC. Translation gives CASSYGLAGGSGQETQYF.

The chain has TRBV18 and TRBJ2-1; D is unclear. Trimming removed 3 bases at V and 9 bases at J, with 9 bases between. Per the germline V gene, CDR1 is KGHSH and CDR2 is LQKENI. This CDR3 is built from 12 residues. CDR3 residues: CASSPSSGEQFF. The CDR3 DNA sequence: TGTGCCAGCTCACCGTCCTCGGGTGAGCAGTTCTTC.

In the case of this clone: Other DNA sequences in the same sample also yield this CDR3. The chain combines TRBV6-2 or TRBV6-3 with TRBJ2-3, with unresolved D. The CDR3 spans 12 residues. The germline V gene encodes CDR1 MNHEY and CDR2 SVGEGT. V shed 2 bases and J shed 4 bases, with 4 bases lying between them. Written as DNA, the CDR3 is TGTGCCAGCAGTTACCTTGCAGATACGCAGTATTTT. This sequence encodes CASSYLADTQYF.

The V call is TRBV28, the J call TRBJ1-2; D is undetermined. Trimming shortened V by 8 bases and J by 8 bases, and 15 bases separated the two germline ends. The CDR3 has 12 residues. The germline V gene has CDR1 MDHEN and CDR2 SYDVKM. The CDR3 protein is CASHGRREGYTF. The CDR3 region has the DNA TGTGCCAGCCATGGACGGCGGGAAGGCTACACCTTC.

This chain links TRBV18 with TRBJ2-2, with TRBD1 matching 7 bases. CDR1 KGHSH and CDR2 LQKENI come from the germline V gene. The junction had 1 base not matched to a gene; V was cut back by 3 bases and J by 0 bases. The CDR3 contains 15 residues. The CDR3 loop is CASSPQGANTGELFF. In DNA form, the CDR3 reads TGTGCCAGCTCACCGCAGGGGGCGAACACCGGGGAGCTGTTTTTT.

The V call is TRBV21-1, the J call TRBJ1-5; the table assigns TRBD1, which was not confirmed against the DNA. TRBV21-1 is a documented pseudogene. CDR3 length: 12 amino acids. The CDR3 DNA reads TGTGCCAGGGTGGGGCGGAATCAGCCCCAGCATTTT. It specifies CARVGRNQPQHF.

This chain connects TRBV18 to TRBJ2-1; TRBD2 is a possible D gene (5 bases). The germline CDR1 and CDR2 sequences are KGHSH and LQKENI. This CDR3 has 16 amino acids. Trimming left V 2 bases short and J 0 bases short, with 11 bases between. The DNA for the CDR3 is TGTGCCAGCTCACCAACCCTAGCTAGCTCCTACAATGAGCAGTTCTTC. It is translated as CASSPTLASSYNEQFF. Complete variable domain (other parts from reference TRBV18 and TRBJ2-1): NAGVMQNPRHLVRRRGQEARLRCSPMKGHSHVYWYRQLPEEGLKFMVYLQKENIIDESGMPKERFSAEFPKEGPSILRIQQVVRGDSAAYFCASSPTLASSYNEQFFGPGTRLTVL.

This rearrangement joins TRBV29-1 to TRBJ2-5, with 11 bases that match TRBD2. J lost 5 bases, V lost 4 bases, and 3 bases had no gene match. In germline, CDR1 is SQVTM, CDR2 ANQGSEA. This CDR3 has 13 residues. The CDR3 nucleotides are TGCAGCGTTGGTCCTAGCGGGGGGGAGACCCAGTACTTC. It translates to CSVGPSGGETQYF.

This clone is a singleton in its sample. The genes are TRBV7-9 and TRBJ1-2; 9 nucleotides agree with TRBD1. The V gene's germline CDR1 is SEHNR and CDR2 FQNEAQ (reference sequence). The CDR3 length is 15 residues. The V segment lost 4 bases and the J segment 6 bases; nucleotides outside the gene matches: 9. In DNA, the CDR3 is TGTGCCAGCAGCTCCCTGACAGGGGGAACCCATGGCTACACCTTC. It translates to CASSSLTGGTHGYTF.

The V gene is TRBV5-5, the J gene TRBJ2-7, with D possibly TRBD2 on 5 matching bases. The germline V gene has CDR1 SGHKS and CDR2 YYEKEE (reference sequence). The CDR3 contains 16 residues. V was cut by 0 bases and J by 3 bases, with 16 bases left in between. CDR3 loop: CASSLGIGTGDYEQYF. Written as DNA, the CDR3 is TGTGCCAGCAGCTTGGGTATCGGCACCGGGGACTACGAGCAGTACTTC.

The chain has TRBV29-1 and TRBJ2-3; perhaps TRBD2 as D (5 bases). The CDR3 spans 14 residues. Trimming shortened V by 4 bases and J by 4 bases, and 15 bases separated the two germline ends. Germline CDR1 reads SQVTM; CDR2 reads ANQGSEA. CDR3 sequence (DNA): TGCAGCGTTGCCTCCGGGAACACCGCAGATACGCAGTATTTT. It encodes CSVASGNTADTQYF.

V and J are TRBV11-3 and TRBJ2-7; 7 nucleotides line up with TRBD1. This CDR3 is 14 amino acids long. CDR1 and CDR2 from the germline V gene are SGHNT and YENEEA. The V gene end was trimmed by 5 bases and the J gene end by 3 bases; junction bases not matched to a gene: 7. The CDR3 bases are TGTGCCAGCAGCCAGTCCGGGACAGACTACGAGCAGTACTTC. Translation gives CASSQSGTDYEQYF.

The chain has TRBV18 and TRBJ1-2; 8 bases agree with TRBD1. Per germline, CDR1 KGHSH and CDR2 LQKENI. V shed 3 bases and J 5 bases; nucleotides not matched to a gene: 5. The CDR3 extends over 14 amino acids. The CDR3 region is CASSPLDREYGYTF. DNA of the CDR3: TGTGCCAGCTCACCGCTGGACAGGGAGTATGGCTACACCTTC.

The table lists this clone with a count of one. This sequence joins TRBV20-1 and TRBJ2-5; no clear D. Germline CDR1 reads DFQATT; CDR2 reads SNEGSKA (reference sequence). This CDR3 region has 11 residues. V was trimmed by 6 bases and J by 1 base, leaving 6 bases between them. The CDR3 nucleotides are TGCAGTGCCCTAATCCAAGAGACCCAGTACTTC. Its translation: CSALIQETQYF.

In its sample, this clone was seen a few times. This chain connects TRBV5-4 to TRBJ2-7, with D maybe TRBD1 (6 bases). Trimming took 0 bases from V and 5 from J, leaving 15 bases between them. This CDR3 region has 15 residues. The germline V gene has CDR1 SGHNT and CDR2 YYREEE (reference sequence). The CDR3 region is CASSLGGQVENEQYF. DNA for the CDR3: TGTGCCAGCAGCTTGGGGGGGCAGGTGGAAAACGAGCAGTACTTC. The whole variable domain, filled in from reference TRBV5-4 and TRBJ2-7, reads ETGVTQSPTHLIKTRGQQVTLRCSSQSGHNTVSWYQQALGQGPQFIFQYYREEENGRGNFPPRFSGLQFPNYSSELNVNALELDDSALYLCASSLGGQVENEQYFGPGTRLTVT.

This clone has ten or more counts. J is TRBJ1-1 and V is TRBV7-8; D is uncertain. V was clipped by 2 bases and J by 4 bases, with 5 bases between them. Germline values: CDR1 SGHVS, CDR2 FQNEAQ. This CDR3 has 12 amino acids. CDR3: CASSLTGTEAFF. Here the CDR3 DNA reads TGTGCCAGCAGCTTAACTGGCACTGAAGCTTTCTTT.

This sequence joins TRBV7-2 and TRBJ2-3; D perhaps matches TRBD1 (6 bases). Germline assignment: CDR1 SGHTA and CDR2 FQGNSA. Trimming removed 3 bases at V and 1 base at J, with 11 bases between. The CDR3 has 15 amino acids. The CDR3: CASSFPGVGTDTQYF. The DNA for the CDR3 is TGTGCCAGCAGCTTCCCAGGGGTAGGCACAGATACGCAGTATTTT.

The V gene is TRBV18, the J gene TRBJ2-7, with D uncertain. With 2 bases removed from V and 5 bases from J, the gap between germline ends came to 16 bases. Per the germline V gene, CDR1 is KGHSH and CDR2 is LQKENI. This CDR3 comprises 15 residues. CDR3 sequence reads: CASSPARSWNNEQYF. In DNA form, the CDR3 reads TGTGCCAGCTCACCAGCCCGGAGTTGGAATAACGAGCAGTACTTC.

The chain recombines TRBV28 with TRBJ1-2; 7 positions match TRBD1. V lost 4 bases to trimming and J lost 7 bases; unmatched junction nucleotides: 3. The CDR3 consists of 12 residues. The germline V gene encodes CDR1 MDHEN and CDR2 SYDVKM. CDR3 protein: CASSSSGGGYTF. DNA for the CDR3: TGTGCCAGCAGTTCCTCAGGGGGTGGCTACACCTTC.

V gene TRBV7-8 combines with J gene TRBJ1-6; D perhaps matches TRBD1 (6 bases). Trimming left V 5 bases short and J 6 bases short, with 17 bases between. This CDR3 region has 16 residues. Per germline, CDR1 SGHVS and CDR2 FQNEAQ. CDR3: CASSDQGILSNSPLHF. The CDR3 DNA follows: TGTGCCAGCAGCGATCAGGGGATTCTAAGTAATTCACCCCTCCACTTT.

V and J are TRBV6-4 and TRBJ2-1, with TRBD2 matching over 10 bases. The germline V gene encodes CDR1 MRHNA and CDR2 SNTAGT. Trimming at V came to 6 bases and at J to 9 bases, leaving 8 bases not matched to a gene. This CDR3 has 14 amino acids. The CDR3, as DNA: TGTGCCAGCAGAATCACTAGCGGGATCGGTGAGCAGTTCTTC. This sequence encodes CASRITSGIGEQFF.

The chain uses TRBV9 and TRBJ1-3; D not resolved. The CDR3 totals 16 residues. Germline CDR1 SGDLS, CDR2 YYNGEE. V was pared by 4 bases and J by 4 bases, with 18 bases between. CDR3 loop: CASSPTLGSSGNTIYF. In DNA form, the CDR3 reads TGTGCCAGCAGCCCAACTCTGGGCAGCTCAGGAAACACCATATATTTT.